One and the same sample provided the 30 T cell receptor beta chains below, sequenced in a study of Ad26.COV2.S vaccination and SARS-CoV-2 variants (dated by TCRdb to the early 2020s). Libraries were constructed by the immunoSEQ multiplex PCR assay. This immuneACCESS table, as held by TCRdb, lists in-frame sequences with V and J called but not all clones. Of the missing ones, under half trace to an unresolved V gene in checked studies; the others have no known cause. Here the sample has around 370,000 clones; roughly 84% occur a single time. The top ten hold roughly 3.1% of the sample. The sample's treatment or condition label is to be understood as: some 20 received Ad26.COV2.S at low or high dose, single or two shots; five or six received placebo; per-sample allocation not given. Repertoires of vaccine and placebo recipients were sequenced from samples taken on day 63 after the first injection.

Sequencing used peripheral blood, obtained in a trial of Ad26.COV2.S vaccine versus placebo. The origin of the receptors is a person aged 18-65 years who received the Ad26.COV2.S COVID-19 vaccine or a placebo.

This chain uses TRBV29-1 with TRBJ2-2; 8 bases match TRBD2. V was pared by 4 bases and J by 4 bases, with 8 bases of the junction left unmatched. Germline CDR1 and CDR2: SQVTM and ANQGSEA. The CDR3 contains 15 residues. The CDR3 bases are TGCAGCGTTGGGGACTCAGCGGGAGCCACCGGGGAGCTGTTTTTT. Amino acid sequence: CSVGDSAGATGELFF.

The V gene is TRBV13, the J gene TRBJ2-7; no clear D gene. The V and J ends lost 2 bases and 0 bases respectively, with 8 bases between them. Germline CDR1 reads PRHDT; CDR2 reads FYEKMQ (reference sequence). This CDR3 contains 14 residues. CDR3 nucleotide sequence: TGTGCCAGCAGCTTATCCGGAGACTCCTACGAGCAGTACTTC. Its protein product is CASSLSGDSYEQYF.

This clone appeared many times. The chain combines TRBV28 with TRBJ1-2; no reliable D call. CDR3 length: 12 amino acids. Between the trimmed V and J ends, which lost 3 bases and 8 bases, there was a span of 10 bases. CDR1 MDHEN and CDR2 SYDVKM come from the germline V gene. The CDR3 region is CASSFTKGGYTF. The CDR3 DNA sequence: TGTGCCAGCAGTTTCACAAAGGGAGGCTACACCTTC.

The V call is TRBV27, the J call TRBJ2-5; no clear D gene. In germline, CDR1 is MNHEY, CDR2 SMNVEV (reference sequence). V dropped 0 bases and J dropped 1 base, with 3 bases sitting between them. This CDR3 has 13 residues. CDR3: CASSLSGQETQYF. Here the CDR3 DNA reads TGTGCCAGCAGTTTATCGGGCCAAGAGACCCAGTACTTC.

CDR3 DNA: TGTGCCAGCAGCGTTGCGGGACAGGGCTTTGTCTATGGCTACACCTTC. Translated: CASSVAGQGFVYGYTF. The chain links TRBV11-2 to TRBJ1-2; 9 positions agree with TRBD1. V lost 5 bases to trimming and J lost 4 bases; unmatched junction nucleotides: 11. From germline, CDR1 is SGHAT and CDR2 FQNNGV. This CDR3 is built from 16 residues. The variable domain in full, completed from reference TRBV11-2 and TRBJ1-2, reads EAGVAQSPRYKIIEKRQSVAFWCNPISGHATLYWYQQILGQGPKLLIQFQNNGVVDDSQLPKDRFSAERLKGVDSTLKIQPAKLEDSAVYLCASSVAGQGFVYGYTFGSGTRLTVV.

The chain carries TRBV9 and TRBJ2-3, with 8 bases fitting TRBD1. This CDR3 region has 15 residues. Per the germline V gene, CDR1 is SGDLS and CDR2 is YYNGEE. The junction had 3 bases not matched to a gene; V was cut back by 2 bases and J by 1 base. The CDR3 protein is CASSVMTGGTDTQYF. CDR3 in DNA: TGTGCCAGCAGCGTGATGACAGGGGGCACAGATACGCAGTATTTT.

The chain employs TRBV19 and TRBJ2-6; TRBD1 matches at 10 bases. This CDR3 is 20 amino acids long. The V and J ends lost 5 bases and 2 bases, in that order; junction bases with no gene match: 15. Germline V gene data show CDR1 as LNHDA and CDR2 as SQIVND (reference sequence). The DNA for the CDR3 is TGTGCCAGTAGTCCCAAATTAGCGGGACAGGGGAGGACTGGGGCCAACGTCCTGACTTTC. Amino acids: CASSPKLAGQGRTGANVLTF.

This chain joins TRBV5-1 and TRBJ2-3; 7 bases are a match to TRBD1. V shed 0 bases and J 1 base; nucleotides not matched to a gene: 8. There are 17 residues in the CDR3. The V gene's germline CDR1 is SGHRS and CDR2 YFSETQ. As DNA, the CDR3 is TGCGCCAGCAGCTTGGAAGGGGGACAGCGAGGCACAGATACGCAGTATTTT. Protein product: CASSLEGGQRGTDTQYF.

This chain's CDR3 is CATSRDPPGRESSYNSPLHF. The CDR3, as DNA: TGTGCCACCAGCAGAGACCCCCCGGGACGAGAAAGCTCCTATAATTCACCCCTCCACTTT. The J gene is TRBJ1-6, the V gene TRBV15; a possible D gene is TRBD1 (5 bases). In germline, CDR1 is LNHNV, CDR2 YYDKDF (reference sequence). Trimming stripped 0 bases from V and 0 bases from J, with 18 bases between. The CDR3 covers 20 residues. The variable domain in full, with the rest retrieved from reference TRBV15 and TRBJ1-6, is DAMVIQNPRYQVTQFGKPVTLSCSQTLNHNVMYWYQQKSSQAPKLLFHYYDKDFNNEADTPDNFQSRRPNTSFCFLDIRSPGLGDTAMYLCATSRDPPGRESSYNSPLHFGNGTRLTVT.

Remarks on this clone: Other DNA sequences within the sample encode an identical CDR3. This chain joins TRBV30 and TRBJ1-5; D is unresolved. Between the trimmed V and J ends, which lost 1 base and 0 bases, there was a span of 4 bases. This CDR3 comprises 13 residues. CDR1 and CDR2 from the germline V gene are GTSNPN and SVGIG (reference sequence). The CDR3 DNA sequence: TGTGCCTGGAGTGCAGATAGCAATCAGCCCCAGCATTTT. Translating gives CAWSADSNQPQHF. Full variable domain (missing parts from reference TRBV30 and TRBJ1-5): SQTIHQWPATLVQPVGSPLSLECTVEGTSNPNLYWYRQAAGRGLQLLFYSVGIGQISSEVPQNLSASRPQDRQFILSSKKLLLSDSGFYLCAWSADSNQPQHFGDGTRLSIL.

In this sample, this clone turned up a few times. V gene TRBV27 combines with J gene TRBJ2-7; 7 bases match TRBD2. The CDR3 consists of 15 residues. Per germline, CDR1 MNHEY and CDR2 SMNVEV (reference sequence). The V and J ends lost 6 bases and 5 bases, in that order; junction bases with no gene match: 13. CDR3 sequence: CASSRGASGFHEQYF. Written as DNA, the CDR3 is TGTGCCAGCAGCCGCGGGGCTAGCGGTTTCCACGAGCAGTACTTC.

This chain joins TRBV24-1 and TRBJ2-1, with a possible D match to TRBD2 (6 bases). This CDR3 spans 16 amino acids. Germline CDR1 is KGHDR and CDR2 is SFDVKD. Trimming removed 3 bases from V and 7 bases from J, with 18 bases in between. CDR3 coding DNA: TGTGCCACCAGTGATCCGGCCGGGTTAGCGGAAAATGAGCAGTTCTTC. Amino acids: CATSDPAGLAENEQFF.

V gene TRBV4-3 combines with J gene TRBJ2-7, with no clear D. Looked up from germline, CDR1 is LGHNA and CDR2 is YSLEER. Deletions cut 4 bases from V and 2 bases from J, with 15 bases between. The CDR3 loop spans 15 amino acids. The CDR3 spells CASSLAVGLPYEQYF. The CDR3 DNA is TGCGCCAGCAGCCTAGCTGTGGGCTTGCCCTACGAGCAGTACTTC.

The chain uses TRBV3-1 (or the pseudogene TRBV3-2) and TRBJ1-2, with 9 bases fitting TRBD1. Germline loops: CDR1 LGHDT, CDR2 YNNKEL (reference sequence). The junction had 7 bases not matched to a gene; V was cut back by 7 bases and J by 4 bases. CDR3 length: 14 residues. Here the CDR3 DNA reads TGTGCCAGCACCCGGACAGGGGAGGGCTATGGCTACACCTTC. Protein: CASTRTGEGYGYTF.

CDR3 protein: CASSQAETSGKAGELFF. The CDR3 DNA sequence: TGTGCCAGCAGCCAAGCAGAAACTAGCGGGAAGGCCGGGGAGCTGTTTTTT. The chain carries TRBV11-3 and TRBJ2-2; TRBD2 matches at 10 bases. Germline values: CDR1 SGHNT, CDR2 YENEEA. The CDR3 consists of 17 residues. V trimming: 5 bases; J trimming: 6 bases; junction bases outside the gene matches: 12.

The chain combines TRBV5-1 with TRBJ2-7, with 7 bases identical to TRBD2. This CDR3 is 13 amino acids long. After removal of 4 bases from V and 5 bases from J, the junction contained 6 bases not matched to a gene. Looked up from germline, CDR1 is SGHRS and CDR2 is YFSETQ. In DNA form, the CDR3 reads TGCGCCAGCAGCCGGGACTACTCAGACGAGCAGTACTTC. It is translated as CASSRDYSDEQYF.

The sample holds many counts of this clone. This CDR3 is also generated by other DNA sequences in the sample. The chain joins TRBV6-4 to TRBJ2-3; TRBD2 agrees at 14 bases. The CDR3 contains 15 residues. With 3 bases clipped from V and 6 bases from J, the junction kept 2 bases outside the gene matches. CDR1 and CDR2 from the germline V gene are MRHNA and SNTAGT. The CDR3 loop is CASSETSGGADTQYF. In DNA form, the CDR3 reads TGTGCCAGCAGTGAGACTAGCGGGGGGGCCGATACGCAGTATTTT.

The chain couples TRBV7-4 to TRBJ2-1; maybe TRBD2 (5 bases). Trimming pared 4 bases from V and 0 bases from J, leaving 13 bases between. This CDR3 has 16 residues. The germline CDR1 and CDR2 sequences are SGHVT and SQSDAQ. The CDR3 loop is CASSSASGFSYNEQFF. For the CDR3, the DNA is TGTGCCAGCAGCTCAGCGAGCGGTTTCTCCTACAATGAGCAGTTCTTC.

This chain connects TRBV9 to TRBJ1-2; D is unclear. The V gene lost 3 bases and the J gene lost 8 bases, with 11 bases spanning the gap. The CDR3 has 12 amino acids. CDR1 and CDR2 (germline): SGDLS, YYNGEE. The CDR3 DNA follows: TGTGCCAGCAGCGCGAAAATGAGGGGCTACACCTTC. This encodes CASSAKMRGYTF.

This chain links TRBV12-5 with TRBJ1-1; a weak D match, TRBD1 (5 bases). Trimming removed 4 bases at V and 6 bases at J, with 15 bases between. Germline V gene lookup returns CDR1 LGHNT and CDR2 FRNRAP. The CDR3 sequence is 14 residues long. In nucleotides, the CDR3 is TGTGCTAGTGGTTCGGGGGGAGGGGTCGCTGAAGCTTTCTTT. This sequence encodes CASGSGGGVAEAFF.

The genes are TRBV28 and TRBJ2-7; D unresolved. The germline V gene has CDR1 MDHEN and CDR2 SYDVKM. The CDR3 contains 14 residues. V gave up 3 bases and J gave up 1 base, with 10 bases separating them. As DNA, the CDR3 is TGTGCCAGCAGTTTCTCAGGATATTCCTACGAGCAGTACTTC. It yields the protein CASSFSGYSYEQYF. The full variable domain, completed using reference TRBV28 and TRBJ2-7, is DVKVTQSSRYLVKRTGEKVFLECVQDMDHENMFWYRQDPGLGLRLIYFSYDVKMKEKGDIPEGYSVSREKKERFSLILESASTNQTSMYLCASSFSGYSYEQYFGPGTRLTVT.

This sequence joins TRBV28 and TRBJ2-2; D unclear. Trimming cost V 3 bases and J 9 bases, with 5 bases left between them. CDR3 length: 11 residues. Per germline, CDR1 MDHEN and CDR2 SYDVKM. CDR3: CASSLRRELFF. CDR3 DNA sequence: TGTGCCAGCAGTTTGCGCAGGGAGCTGTTTTTT.

CDR3 loop: CASSWGSTDTQYF. The CDR3 coding sequence is TGCGCCAGCAGTTGGGGCTCGACAGATACGCAGTATTTT. J is TRBJ2-3 and V is TRBV5-1; D perhaps matches TRBD1 (5 bases). CDR1 is SGHRS, CDR2 YFSETQ, per germline. V gave up 5 bases and J gave up 3 bases, with 10 bases separating them. This CDR3 has 13 residues.

The rearrangement links TRBV28 to TRBJ2-7; D is perhaps TRBD1 (6 bases). CDR3 length: 12 amino acids. Germline CDR1 MDHEN, CDR2 SYDVKM. V lost 3 bases to trimming and J lost 3 bases, with 6 bases between them. The CDR3 region has the DNA TGTGCCAGCAGTTTGACAGGCTACGAGCAGTACTTC. Its translation: CASSLTGYEQYF. The variable domain in full, completed from reference TRBV28 and TRBJ2-7, reads DVKVTQSSRYLVKRTGEKVFLECVQDMDHENMFWYRQDPGLGLRLIYFSYDVKMKEKGDIPEGYSVSREKKERFSLILESASTNQTSMYLCASSLTGYEQYFGPGTRLTVT.

The CDR3 DNA is TGTGCCAGTAGTATGAGGCTTGGGGCGGGGGGGCCTGAGTCCACAGATACGCAGTATTTT. This sequence encodes CASSMRLGAGGPESTDTQYF. The V and J genes are TRBV19 and TRBJ2-3; 9 bases are a match to TRBD2. Per the germline V gene, CDR1 is LNHDA and CDR2 is SQIVND (reference sequence). This CDR3 comprises 20 residues. V lost 3 bases to trimming and J lost 2 bases; unmatched junction nucleotides: 18.

The genes are TRBV5-1 and TRBJ2-1; possibly TRBD2 for D (5 bases). CDR1 and CDR2 (germline): SGHRS, YFSETQ. Trimming stripped 4 bases from V and 4 bases from J, with 18 bases between. This CDR3 is 16 amino acids long. CDR3 sequence reads: CASSPESGAGYNEQFF. The CDR3 DNA is TGCGCCAGCAGCCCTGAAAGCGGCGCTGGGTACAATGAGCAGTTCTTC.

This sequence joins TRBV7-2 and TRBJ2-7; D remains unclear. Germline CDR1 and CDR2: SGHTA and FQGNSA. Trimming removed 1 base at V and 7 bases at J, with 14 bases between. The CDR3 is 14 amino acids. For the CDR3, the DNA is TGTGCCAGCAGCTTAGTCCCCCAACGTGGGGAGCAGTACTTC. This gives the protein CASSLVPQRGEQYF. The full variable domain, its missing parts supplied by reference TRBV7-2 and TRBJ2-7, is GAGVSQSPSNKVTEKGKDVELRCDPISGHTALYWYRQSLGQGLEFLIYFQGNSAPDKSGLPSDRFSAERTGGSVSTLTIQRTQQEDSAVYLCASSLVPQRGEQYFGPGTRLTVT.

This clone appeared once. This chain joins TRBV5-4 and TRBJ1-1, with 7 bases that match TRBD1. CDR3 length: 13 amino acids. Trimming at V came to 4 bases and at J to 1 base, leaving 1 base not matched to a gene. Germline CDR1 is SGHNT and CDR2 is YYREEE (reference sequence). CDR3 nucleotides: TGTGCCAGCAGCCGGACAGGGAACACTGAAGCTTTCTTT. Amino acid sequence: CASSRTGNTEAFF.

This clone was seen a single time. V usage is TRBV3-1 (or the pseudogene TRBV3-2) and J usage is TRBJ1-6; perhaps TRBD1 as D (5 bases). Deletions cut 2 bases from V and 10 bases from J, with 15 bases between. Germline values: CDR1 LGHDT, CDR2 YNNKEL (reference sequence). The CDR3 totals 15 residues. CDR3 bases: TGTGCCAGCAGCCAACGGACACGTTCTGCCTCACCCCTCCACTTT. As protein: CASSQRTRSASPLHF.

The genes are TRBV18 and TRBJ1-1; D perhaps matches TRBD1 (5 bases). The germline V gene encodes CDR1 KGHSH and CDR2 LQKENI. Trimming stripped 3 bases from V and 0 bases from J, with 14 bases between. The CDR3 covers 16 residues. In nucleotides, the CDR3 is TGTGCCAGCTCACCGACACAAGGGGTTCTGAACACTGAAGCTTTCTTT. It codes for CASSPTQGVLNTEAFF.